This T cell receptor (beta chain) was documented in a study of cytomegalovirus exposure and HLA in healthy donors. J was trimmed by 5 bases and V by 4 bases; bases with no gene match: 1. This CDR3 has 12 residues. In germline, CDR1 is WSHSY, CDR2 SAAADI. The primer mix had 60 Vbeta and 13 Jbeta primers. Sequencing used immunoSEQ multiplex PCR; TCRdb keeps in-frame clones, though not all of them. The sample has fewer than 45,000 clones; roughly 80% are singletons. Sequenced input: PBMCs. V usage is TRBV10-2 and J usage is TRBJ1-2, with 7 bases lining up with TRBD1. This clonotype was obtained from a male donor in good health and CMV-seronegative. CDR3 in DNA: TGCGCCAGCAGTGGGACAGGTTATGGCTACACCTTC. Protein: CASSGTGYGYTF.